These 9 T cell receptor beta chains were sequenced from one sample in a study of identical twins. MiXCR, applied by TCRdb to the 5' RACE reads, yields one record per CDR3 protein. The repertoire includes 1.5 million to 2 million distinct CDR3 sequences, 32% of them detected once, and about 0.27% sits in the top ten. Sequencing was performed on cord blood. The source of these receptors is a newborn girl in good health.

This clonotype was seen a handful of times. The rearrangement links TRBV7-8 to TRBJ2-1, with D unresolved. V was clipped by 5 bases and J by 7 bases, with 9 bases between them. The CDR3 length is 12 residues. Germline assignment: CDR1 SGHVS and CDR2 FQNEAQ. The CDR3 loop reads CASSIDTNEQFF. The CDR3 DNA follows: TGTGCCAGCAGCATTGACACTAATGAGCAGTTCTTC. The whole variable domain, remainder taken from reference TRBV7-8 and TRBJ2-1, is GAGVSQSPRYKVAKRGQDVALRCDPISGHVSLFWYQQALGQGPEFLTYFQNEAQLDKSGLPSDRFFAERPEGSVSTLKIQRTQQEDSAVYLCASSIDTNEQFFGPGTRLTVL.

This clonotype was counted a few times. The gene calls are TRBV5-1 and TRBJ2-7, with D uncertain. The CDR3 length is 18 residues. Deletions cut 3 bases from V and 0 bases from J, with 22 bases between. Per germline, CDR1 SGHRS and CDR2 YFSETQ. The CDR3 loop reads CASSSRSLGRENSYEQYF. CDR3 nucleotides: TGCGCCAGCAGCTCCCGTTCATTGGGAAGGGAAAACTCCTACGAGCAGTACTTC.

This clonotype occurred many times. V and J are TRBV29-1 and TRBJ2-3; TRBD1 matches at 7 bases. Germline assignment: CDR1 SQVTM and CDR2 ANQGSEA. CDR3 length equals 15 residues. V was clipped by 4 bases and J by 2 bases; unmatched bases: 9. The CDR3 loop is CSVGLGTDLTDTQYF. The CDR3 DNA is TGCAGCGTTGGACTCGGGACAGACCTCACAGATACGCAGTATTTT.

This clonotype was seen more than once but under ten times. The J gene is TRBJ2-3, the V gene TRBV6-1, with 15 bases matching TRBD2. Germline V gene data show CDR1 as MNHNS and CDR2 as SASEGT. Trimming at V came to 3 bases and at J to 2 bases, leaving 3 bases not matched to a gene. The CDR3 runs 17 residues. CDR3 sequence reads: CASSDRTSGGVTDTQYF. Written as DNA, the CDR3 is TGTGCCAGCAGTGACAGGACTAGCGGGGGGGTCACAGATACGCAGTATTTT.

This chain uses TRBV24-1 with TRBJ2-2, with D unresolved. V was trimmed by 9 bases and J by 2 bases, leaving 9 bases between them. CDR3 length: 13 residues. The V gene's germline CDR1 is KGHDR and CDR2 SFDVKD. This CDR3 is CATGSPNTGELFF. The CDR3 bases are TGTGCCACCGGCTCACCAAACACCGGGGAGCTGTTTTTT.

Only a few counts were recorded for this clonotype. CDR3 residues: CSADRDRDYEQYF. The CDR3 DNA is TGCAGTGCTGACCGGGACAGGGACTACGAGCAGTACTTC. The chain links TRBV20-1 to TRBJ2-7; 9 nucleotides line up with TRBD1. Germline V CDR1 and CDR2: DFQATT, SNEGSKA (reference sequence). CDR3 length equals 13 residues. The V and J ends lost 5 bases and 3 bases, in that order; junction bases with no gene match: 5.

This clonotype was seen a few times. V usage is TRBV11-2 and J usage is TRBJ2-3, with a weak D call TRBD2 (5 bases). This CDR3 has 15 amino acids. CDR1 SGHAT and CDR2 FQNNGV come from the germline V gene. Trimming left V 3 bases short and J 4 bases short, with 14 bases between. CDR3 nucleotide sequence: TGTGCCAGCAGCTTCCGAGGTAGAGCGGCAGATACGCAGTATTTT. It translates to CASSFRGRAADTQYF.

The genes are TRBV28 and TRBJ2-3; 7 nucleotides agree with TRBD1. CDR1 is MDHEN, CDR2 SYDVKM, per germline. The trim removed 3 bases at V and 0 bases at J, leaving 6 bases unmatched. CDR3 length: 16 residues. CDR3 nucleotide sequence: TGTGCCAGCAGTTTCATGTTGACAGGGAGCACAGATACGCAGTATTTT. Its protein product is CASSFMLTGSTDTQYF.

CDR3 amino acids: CASSNRAGVTGELFF. The CDR3 coding sequence is TGTGCCAGCAGCAATAGGGCAGGGGTTACCGGGGAGCTGTTTTTT. The rearrangement uses TRBV11-2 and TRBJ2-2; possibly TRBD1 for D (6 bases). The CDR3 covers 15 residues. Germline lookup yields CDR1 SGHAT and CDR2 FQNNGV. V dropped 5 bases and J dropped 5 bases, with 15 bases sitting between them.